Listed here is a single T cell receptor (beta chain). The sample belongs to a study of Ad26.COV2.S vaccination and SARS-CoV-2 variants. Overall study: In the COV1001 trial, the donor was in the Ad26.COV2.S arm. The study gave Ad26.COV2.S intramuscularly, once or twice 56 days apart.

Repertoires were generated with immunoSEQ multiplex PCR, while TCRdb's copy carries only in-frame clones and drops some. The data contain 440,000 or so clones, around 92% of them seen just once; the ten biggest clones take up approximately 1.7%. Treatment indicated: some 20 received Ad26.COV2.S at low or high dose, single or two shots; 5 received placebo; per-sample allocation not given. Samples were taken on day 63 after the first vaccine or placebo injection. The sample came from a Boston adult aged 18-55 years. Spike of the Wuhan-strain SARS-CoV-2 was expressed by an Ad26 vector, which formed the vaccine. Sequences were derived from peripheral blood, sampled in a trial of Ad26.COV2.S vaccine versus placebo. The sequence was obtained from a person aged 18-60 years who received the Ad26.COV2.S COVID-19 vaccine or a placebo.

The CDR3 DNA is TGTGCCAGCAGCCAAGTAAGAGACGGATTAAATCAGCCCCAGCATTTT. Protein product: CASSQVRDGLNQPQHF. The chain combines TRBV3-1 (or the pseudogene TRBV3-2) with TRBJ1-5; D is undetermined. CDR3 length: 16 amino acids. Germline V gene sequence: CDR1 LGHDT, CDR2 YNNKEL (reference sequence). V lost 1 base, J lost 4 bases, and 14 bases lay in between.